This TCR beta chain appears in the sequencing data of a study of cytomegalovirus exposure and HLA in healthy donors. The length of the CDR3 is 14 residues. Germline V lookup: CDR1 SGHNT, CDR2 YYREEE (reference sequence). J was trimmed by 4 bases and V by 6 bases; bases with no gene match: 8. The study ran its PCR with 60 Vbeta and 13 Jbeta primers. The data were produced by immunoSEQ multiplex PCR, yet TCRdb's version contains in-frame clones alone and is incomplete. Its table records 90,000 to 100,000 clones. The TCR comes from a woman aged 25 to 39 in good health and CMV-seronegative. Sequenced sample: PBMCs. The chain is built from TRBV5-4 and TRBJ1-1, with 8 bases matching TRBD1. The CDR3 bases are TGTGCCAGCACCCAGGGGGCGGGGGTCACTGAAGCTTTCTTT. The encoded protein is CASTQGAGVTEAFF.